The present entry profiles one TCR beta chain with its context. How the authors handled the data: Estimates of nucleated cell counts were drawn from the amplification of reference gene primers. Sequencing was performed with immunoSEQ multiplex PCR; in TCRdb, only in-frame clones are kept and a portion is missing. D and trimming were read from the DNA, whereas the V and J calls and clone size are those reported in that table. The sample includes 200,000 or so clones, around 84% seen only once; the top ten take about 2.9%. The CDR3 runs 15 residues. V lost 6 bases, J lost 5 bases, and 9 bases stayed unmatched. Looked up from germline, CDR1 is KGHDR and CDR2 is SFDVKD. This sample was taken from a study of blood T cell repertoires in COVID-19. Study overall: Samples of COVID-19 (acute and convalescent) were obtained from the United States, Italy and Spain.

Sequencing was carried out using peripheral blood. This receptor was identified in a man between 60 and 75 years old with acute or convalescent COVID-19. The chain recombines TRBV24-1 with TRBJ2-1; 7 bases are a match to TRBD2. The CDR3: CATSSGLGRNNEQFF. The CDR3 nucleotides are TGTGCCACCAGTTCCGGACTAGGGCGAAACAATGAGCAGTTCTTC.